The sequence of this T cell receptor (beta chain) was determined in a study of shared clonotypes between healthy human individuals. Germline trimming cut 3 bases from V and 7 bases from J; bases unmatched to any gene: 9. Germline CDR1 and CDR2: SGHRS and YFSETQ. The CDR3 has 16 residues. The DNA input per sorted-subset replicate PCR was about 0.2 ug, corresponding to some 33,000 T cell genomes. Assay: immunoSEQ multiplex PCR; the TCRdb copy retains only in-frame clones and omits some. The sample includes 1.6 million or so clones, approximately 96% of them seen just once. The sequence derives from a man aged 25-45 years in good health. The chain recombines TRBV5-1 with TRBJ2-3, with TRBD1 matching over 12 bases. The sequenced material came from naive CD4+ T cells sorted from blood. Subset of the sample: CD45RA+ positively selected. The chain's CDR3 is CASSSTGTGGANTQYF. CDR3 DNA sequence: TGCGCCAGCAGCTCAACCGGGACAGGGGGCGCGAATACGCAGTATTTT.